This T cell receptor beta chain was recorded in a study of blood T cell repertoires in COVID-19 (dated by TCRdb to 2020 to 2022). General notes on the study: The collaborator samples originated in the United States, Italy and Spain and spanned the acute and convalescent phases of COVID-19. The material from the prospective study consisted of cDNA or gDNA derived from T cells, B-cell-depleted T cells, or PBMCs. Subjects who had been exposed to COVID-19, were actively infected with it, or had recovered from it provided the deeply sampled blood TCRbeta repertoires that made up the dataset. The repertoires were released in a freely available public database intended as a resource for research on the immune response to SARS-CoV-2. Samples came from the ongoing ImmuneRACE study (first 160 participants) plus 1,254 subjects from 6 global collaborators. The sample metadata nearly always contained a de-identified subject ID, COVID-19 status, age in years and sex. HLA class I and class II types, where available, came from metadata supplied by the sample provider rather than from assay-based typing. Points the paper makes about the study in general: The quantity of clinical and demographic metadata differed by source and by participant and was supplied without curation.

With respect to this clone: What antigen it recognizes has not been identified. No qualities accompany the bases; no much larger clone lies one base away.

Ends trimmed: V by 2 bases, J by 5 bases; bases unmatched to a gene: 9. Measured from the cysteine to the phenylalanine, the CDR3 is 17 residues long. Solely the CDR3 DNA is kept, with 51 bases framed from the first base. The germline V gene supplies CDR1 MNHEY and CDR2 SVGEGT. At one collaborating source in Seattle, patients were enrolled during active infection and were followed longitudinally through the course of disease. The collaborating institutions used their own protocols to collect whole blood in K2EDTA tubes. For TCRbeta analysis, collaborators shipped samples as frozen whole blood, isolated PBMCs, or DNA extracted from either of those sample types. The immunoSEQ Assay, a bias-controlled multiplex PCR, was used to amplify TCRbeta CDR3 regions from genomic DNA. Processing in the source paper ran as follows. Within the assay, amplification of reference gene primers was used to estimate how many nucleated cells each sample contained. Sequence reads were collapsed and filtered to measure the absolute abundance of every unique TCRbeta CDR3 rearrangement. For each sample, productive Simpson clonality was calculated by taking the square root of Simpson's diversity index across productive rearrangements. TCRdb took over this immuneACCESS table, retaining in-frame rearrangements with V and J assigned. Such tables are incomplete; in checked studies, under half of the missing clones stem from an unresolved V gene, and the remainder is unexplained. V and J calls and clone size follow that table, whereas D and trimming were derived from the DNA. This sample gives fewer than 250,000 clones in total; about nine tenths of them show up just once. The leading ten clones occupy 11% of the sample.

The sequence was collected from a man aged 45-60 years with COVID-19, enrolled during active disease. The rearrangement combines TRBV6-2 or TRBV6-3 with TRBJ2-5; the central 12 bases match TRBD2. The sample consisted of peripheral blood. The base sequence is TGTGCCAGCAGTTACCCGACTAGCGGGAGTGGAGGGGAGACCCAGTACTTC. This translates into CASSYPTSGSGGETQYF.